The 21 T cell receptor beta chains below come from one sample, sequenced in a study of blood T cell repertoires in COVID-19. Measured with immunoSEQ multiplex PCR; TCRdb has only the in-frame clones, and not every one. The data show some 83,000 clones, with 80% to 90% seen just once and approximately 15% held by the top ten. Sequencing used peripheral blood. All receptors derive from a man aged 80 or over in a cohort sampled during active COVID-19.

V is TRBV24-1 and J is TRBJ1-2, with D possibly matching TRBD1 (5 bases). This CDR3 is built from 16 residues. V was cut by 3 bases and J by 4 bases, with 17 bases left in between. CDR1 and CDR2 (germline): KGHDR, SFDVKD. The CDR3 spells CATSDPGTENPYGYTF. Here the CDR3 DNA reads TGTGCCACCAGTGATCCCGGGACTGAGAACCCCTATGGCTACACCTTC.

CDR3 sequence (DNA): TGTGCCAGCTCACCGACCACCGGTTCGGGACAGGGGGGATCCCAGCAGTACTTC. Translated: CASSPTTGSGQGGSQQYF. This rearrangement joins TRBV18 to TRBJ2-7; TRBD1 aligns across 11 bases. The length of the CDR3 is 18 residues. Unmatched junction bases numbered 18, after V lost 3 bases and J lost 8 bases. The germline CDR1 and CDR2 sequences are KGHSH and LQKENI.

The CDR3 loop reads CASSSPGETQYF. The CDR3 DNA reads as TGTGCCAGCAGCTCGCCGGGGGAGACCCAGTACTTC. J is TRBJ2-5 and V is TRBV3-1 (or the pseudogene TRBV3-2); D might be TRBD2 (5 bases). The CDR3 has 12 amino acids. Looked up from germline, CDR1 is LGHDT and CDR2 is YNNKEL (reference sequence). With 5 bases removed from V and 5 bases from J, the gap between germline ends came to 9 bases.

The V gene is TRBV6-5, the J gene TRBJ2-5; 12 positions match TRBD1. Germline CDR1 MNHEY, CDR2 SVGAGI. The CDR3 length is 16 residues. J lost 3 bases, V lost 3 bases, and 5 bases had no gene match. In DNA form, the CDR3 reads TGTGCCAGCAGTTATGGCGGGACAGGGGGCAAAGAGACCCAGTACTTC. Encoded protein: CASSYGGTGGKETQYF.

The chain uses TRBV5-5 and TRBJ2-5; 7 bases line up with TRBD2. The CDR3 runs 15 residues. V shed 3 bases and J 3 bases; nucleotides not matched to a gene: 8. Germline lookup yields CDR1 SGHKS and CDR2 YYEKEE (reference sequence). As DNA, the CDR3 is TGTGCCAGCAGCTCCGGACTAGTACAAAAAGAGACCCAGTACTTC. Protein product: CASSSGLVQKETQYF. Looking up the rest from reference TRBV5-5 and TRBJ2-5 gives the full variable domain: DAGVTQSPTHLIKTRGQQVTLRCSPISGHKSVSWYQQVLGQGPQFIFQYYEKEERGRGNFPDRFSARQFPNYSSELNVNALLLGDSALYLCASSSGLVQKETQYFGPGTRLLVL.

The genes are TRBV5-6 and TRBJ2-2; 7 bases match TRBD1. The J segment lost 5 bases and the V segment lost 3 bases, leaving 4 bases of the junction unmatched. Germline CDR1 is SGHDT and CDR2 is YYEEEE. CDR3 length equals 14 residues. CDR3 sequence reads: CASSWGTVTGELFF. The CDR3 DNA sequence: TGTGCCAGCAGCTGGGGGACAGTGACCGGGGAGCTGTTTTTT.

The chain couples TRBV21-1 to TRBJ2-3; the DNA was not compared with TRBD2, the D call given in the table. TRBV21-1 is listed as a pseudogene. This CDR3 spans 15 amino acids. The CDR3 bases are TGTGCCAGCACCAATCTGGCGGGGGTGGTGGATACGCAGTATTTT. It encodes CASTNLAGVVDTQYF.

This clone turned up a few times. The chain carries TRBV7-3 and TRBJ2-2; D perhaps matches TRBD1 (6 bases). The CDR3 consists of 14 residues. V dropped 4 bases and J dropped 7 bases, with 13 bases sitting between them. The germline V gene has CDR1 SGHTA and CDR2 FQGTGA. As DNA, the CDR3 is TGTGCCAGCAGCTCACAGCAGGGGTACGGGGAGCTGTTTTTT. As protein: CASSSQQGYGELFF.

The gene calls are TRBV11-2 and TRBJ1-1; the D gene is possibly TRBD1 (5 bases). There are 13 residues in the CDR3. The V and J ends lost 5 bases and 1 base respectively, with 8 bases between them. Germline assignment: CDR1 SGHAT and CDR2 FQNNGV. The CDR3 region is CASSRQGNTEAFF. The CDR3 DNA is TGTGCCAGCAGCCGTCAGGGGAACACTGAAGCTTTCTTT.

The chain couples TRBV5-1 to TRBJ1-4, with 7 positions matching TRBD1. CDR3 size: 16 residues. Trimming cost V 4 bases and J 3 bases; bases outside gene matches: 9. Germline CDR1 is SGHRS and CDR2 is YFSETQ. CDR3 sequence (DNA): TGCGCCAGCAGCCGAATCCGGGACAGCTCTAATGAAAAACTGTTTTTT. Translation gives CASSRIRDSSNEKLFF.

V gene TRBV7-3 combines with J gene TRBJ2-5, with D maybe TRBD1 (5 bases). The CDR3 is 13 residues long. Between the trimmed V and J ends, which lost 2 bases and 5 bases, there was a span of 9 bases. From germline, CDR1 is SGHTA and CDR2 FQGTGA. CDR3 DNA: TGTGCCAGCAGCTTACCCCCAGGGGAGACCCAGTACTTC. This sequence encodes CASSLPPGETQYF.

The CDR3 DNA reads as TGTGCCACCAAGAGGGGAGCGGGGGGGCTAGCCAAAAACATTCAGTACTTC. It is translated as CATKRGAGGLAKNIQYF. The chain combines TRBV24-1 with TRBJ2-4; 10 bases line up with TRBD2. CDR1 KGHDR and CDR2 SFDVKD come from the germline V gene. The CDR3 has 17 residues. Trimming at V came to 8 bases and at J to 0 bases, leaving 9 bases not matched to a gene.

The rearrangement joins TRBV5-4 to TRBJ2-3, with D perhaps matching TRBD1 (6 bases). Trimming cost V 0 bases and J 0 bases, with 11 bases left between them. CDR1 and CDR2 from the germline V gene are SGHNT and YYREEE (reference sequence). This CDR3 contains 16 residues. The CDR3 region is CASSLAYQGSTDTQYF. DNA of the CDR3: TGTGCCAGCAGCTTGGCCTATCAGGGGAGCACAGATACGCAGTATTTT.

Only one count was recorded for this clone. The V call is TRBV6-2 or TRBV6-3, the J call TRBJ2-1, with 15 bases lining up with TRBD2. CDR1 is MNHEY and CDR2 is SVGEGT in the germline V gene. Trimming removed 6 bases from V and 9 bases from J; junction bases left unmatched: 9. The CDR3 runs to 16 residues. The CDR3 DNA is TGTGCCAGCAGCGGACTAGCGGGGGGGCCGGTAGGTGAGCAGTTCTTC. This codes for CASSGLAGGPVGEQFF.

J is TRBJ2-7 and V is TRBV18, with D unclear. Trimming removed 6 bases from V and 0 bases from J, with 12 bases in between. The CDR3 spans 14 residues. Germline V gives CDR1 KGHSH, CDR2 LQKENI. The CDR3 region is CASSPPGYSYEQYF. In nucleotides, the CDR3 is TGTGCCAGCTCCCCCCCCGGTTACTCCTACGAGCAGTACTTC.

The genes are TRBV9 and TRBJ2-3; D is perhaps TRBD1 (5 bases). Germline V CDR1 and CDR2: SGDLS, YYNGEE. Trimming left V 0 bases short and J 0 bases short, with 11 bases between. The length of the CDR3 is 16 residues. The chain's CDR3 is CASSVDPGLSTDTQYF. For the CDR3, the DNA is TGTGCCAGCAGCGTAGATCCAGGGCTGAGCACAGATACGCAGTATTTT.

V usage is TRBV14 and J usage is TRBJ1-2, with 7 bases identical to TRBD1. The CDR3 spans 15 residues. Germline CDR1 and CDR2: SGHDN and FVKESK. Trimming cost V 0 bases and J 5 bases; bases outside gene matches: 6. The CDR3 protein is CASSQDRDSPYGYTF. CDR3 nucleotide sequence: TGTGCCAGCAGCCAAGATCGGGACAGTCCATATGGCTACACCTTC. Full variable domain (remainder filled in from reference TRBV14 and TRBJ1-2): EAGVTQFPSHSVIEKGQTVTLRCDPISGHDNLYWYRRVMGKEIKFLLHFVKESKQDESGMPNNRFLAERTGGTYSTLKVQPAELEDSGVYFCASSQDRDSPYGYTFGSGTRLTVV.

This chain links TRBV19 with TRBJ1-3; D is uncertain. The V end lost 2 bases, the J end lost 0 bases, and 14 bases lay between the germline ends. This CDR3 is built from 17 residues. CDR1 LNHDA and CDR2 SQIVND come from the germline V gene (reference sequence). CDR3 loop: CASSITGRQSSGNTIYF. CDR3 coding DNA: TGTGCCAGTAGTATAACGGGGAGGCAGTCCTCTGGAAACACCATATATTTT.

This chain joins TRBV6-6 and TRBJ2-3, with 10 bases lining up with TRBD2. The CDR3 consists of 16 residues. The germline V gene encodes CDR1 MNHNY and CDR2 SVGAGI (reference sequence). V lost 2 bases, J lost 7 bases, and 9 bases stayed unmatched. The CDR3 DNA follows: TGTGCCAGCAGTTACAGGGATAGCGGGGGGCCGAATACGCAGTATTTT. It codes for CASSYRDSGGPNTQYF.

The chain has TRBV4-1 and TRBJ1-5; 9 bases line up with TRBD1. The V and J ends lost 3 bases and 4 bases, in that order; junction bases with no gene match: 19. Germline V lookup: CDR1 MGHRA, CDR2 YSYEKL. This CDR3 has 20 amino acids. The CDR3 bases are TGCGCCAGCAGCCAGGCCCGGGCGTCGACAGGGGGGATAGCAAATCAGCCCCAGCATTTT. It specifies CASSQARASTGGIANQPQHF.

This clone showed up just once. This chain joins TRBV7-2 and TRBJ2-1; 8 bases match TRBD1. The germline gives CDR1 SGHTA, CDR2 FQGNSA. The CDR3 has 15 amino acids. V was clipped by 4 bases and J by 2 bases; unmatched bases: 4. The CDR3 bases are TGTGCCAGCAGCTCCGGACAGGGAACCTACAATGAGCAGTTCTTC. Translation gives CASSSGQGTYNEQFF. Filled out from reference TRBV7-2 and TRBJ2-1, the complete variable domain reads GAGVSQSPSNKVTEKGKDVELRCDPISGHTALYWYRQSLGQGLEFLIYFQGNSAPDKSGLPSDRFSAERTGGSVSTLTIQRTQQEDSAVYLCASSSGQGTYNEQFFGPGTRLTVL.